The clone carrying this T cell receptor beta chain has only a few counts. Its antigen is not identified. As for time point: pre-sensitization, week 0. Treatment described: therapeutic diphenylcyclopropenone sensitization with weekly scalp DPC. This record comes from a study of human T cells and chemical hapten exposure. Broader study findings: Donors' alopecia may make their immune response differ from healthy people's. After DPC sensitization, TCRs above 1 in 1000 frequency showed no change.

TCRdb independently ran MiXCR on the RACE reads; one entry per CDR3 protein. The repertoire holds around 300,000 distinct CDR3 sequences, over 5% seen once, with roughly 8.2% in the top ten. Germline-derived CDR1 and CDR2 are ENHRY and SYGVKD. V was pared by 4 bases and J by 5 bases, with 6 bases between. This CDR3 comprises 11 residues. This chain joins TRBV10-3 and TRBJ2-7; no clear D. The clonotype was recovered from a woman aged 18-29 years with alopecia areata. Some clones in this sample may be carry-over from other donors' samples. The sequencing used whole blood, collected in connection with sensitization to the hapten diphenylcyclopropenone (DPC). The CDR3 region is CAISGSDEQYF. CDR3 DNA sequence: TGTGCCATCAGTGGGAGTGACGAGCAGTACTTC.